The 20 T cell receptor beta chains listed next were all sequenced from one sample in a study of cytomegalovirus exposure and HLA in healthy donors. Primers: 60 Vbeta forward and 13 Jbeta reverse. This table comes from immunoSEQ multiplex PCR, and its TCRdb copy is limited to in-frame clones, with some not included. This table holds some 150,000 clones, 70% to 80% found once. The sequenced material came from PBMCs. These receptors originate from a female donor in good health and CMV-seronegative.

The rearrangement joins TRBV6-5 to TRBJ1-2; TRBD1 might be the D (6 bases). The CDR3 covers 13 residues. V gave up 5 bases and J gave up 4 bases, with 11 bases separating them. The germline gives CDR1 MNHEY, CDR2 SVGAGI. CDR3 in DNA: TGTGCCAGCAGTGGCGGACAGTCCTATGGCTACACCTTC. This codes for CASSGGQSYGYTF.

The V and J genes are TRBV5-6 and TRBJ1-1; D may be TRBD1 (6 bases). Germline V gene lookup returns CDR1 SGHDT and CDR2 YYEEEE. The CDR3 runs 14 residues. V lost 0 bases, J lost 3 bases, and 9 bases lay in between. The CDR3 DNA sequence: TGTGCCAGCAGCTTGGTCCAGGGGCACACTGAAGCTTTCTTT. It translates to CASSLVQGHTEAFF.

CDR3 residues: CASRLTSGAYEQYF. DNA of the CDR3: TGTGCCAGCAGACTCACTAGCGGGGCTTACGAGCAGTACTTC. The V gene is TRBV2, the J gene TRBJ2-7; 10 positions agree with TRBD2. The V and J ends lost 6 bases and 4 bases, in that order; junction bases with no gene match: 6. The CDR3 consists of 14 residues. Germline CDR1 is SNHLY and CDR2 is FYNNEI.

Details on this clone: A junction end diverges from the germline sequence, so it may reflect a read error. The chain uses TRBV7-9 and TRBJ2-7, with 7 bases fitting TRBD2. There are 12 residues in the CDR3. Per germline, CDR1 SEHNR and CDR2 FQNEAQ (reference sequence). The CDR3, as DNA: TGTTCCAGCGGTGTGGGGGGGTACGAGCAGTACTTC. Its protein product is CSSGVGGYEQYF. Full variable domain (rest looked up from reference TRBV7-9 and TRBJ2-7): DTGVSQNPRHKITKRGQNVTFRCDPISEHNRLYWYRQTLGQGPEFLTYFQNEAQLEKSRLLSDRFSAERPKGSFSTLEIQRTEQGDSAMYLCSSGVGGYEQYFGPGTRLTVT.

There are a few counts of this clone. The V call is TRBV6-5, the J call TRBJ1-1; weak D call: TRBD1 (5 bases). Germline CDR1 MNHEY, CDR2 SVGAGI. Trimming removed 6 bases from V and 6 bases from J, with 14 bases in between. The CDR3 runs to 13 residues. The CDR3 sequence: CASSITGGAEAFF. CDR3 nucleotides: TGTGCCAGCAGCATAACGGGGGGGGCTGAAGCTTTCTTT.

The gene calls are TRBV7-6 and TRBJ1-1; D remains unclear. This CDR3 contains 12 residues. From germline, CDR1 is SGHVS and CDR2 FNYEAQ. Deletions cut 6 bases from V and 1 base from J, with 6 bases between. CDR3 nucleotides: TGTGCCAGCAGGGCGGGGAACACTGAAGCTTTCTTT. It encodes CASRAGNTEAFF.

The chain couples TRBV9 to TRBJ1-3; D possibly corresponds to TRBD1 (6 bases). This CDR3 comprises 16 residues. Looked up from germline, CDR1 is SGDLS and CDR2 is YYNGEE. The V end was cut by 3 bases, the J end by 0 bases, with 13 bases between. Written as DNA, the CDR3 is TGTGCCAGCAGCGCCATGACAGGAAACTCTGGAAACACCATATATTTT. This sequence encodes CASSAMTGNSGNTIYF.

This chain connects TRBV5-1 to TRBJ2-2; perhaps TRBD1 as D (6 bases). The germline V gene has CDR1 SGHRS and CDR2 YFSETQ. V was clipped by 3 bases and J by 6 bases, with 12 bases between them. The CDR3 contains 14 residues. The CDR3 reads CASSSGQIPGELFF. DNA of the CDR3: TGCGCCAGCAGCTCAGGACAGATCCCCGGGGAGCTGTTTTTT.

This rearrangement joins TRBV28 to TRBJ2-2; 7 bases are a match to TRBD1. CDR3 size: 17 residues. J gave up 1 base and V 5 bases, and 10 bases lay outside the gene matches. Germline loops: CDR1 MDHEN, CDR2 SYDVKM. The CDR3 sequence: CASSDPGTEVNTGELFF. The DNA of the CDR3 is TGTGCCAGCAGTGATCCCGGGACAGAAGTGAACACCGGGGAGCTGTTTTTT.

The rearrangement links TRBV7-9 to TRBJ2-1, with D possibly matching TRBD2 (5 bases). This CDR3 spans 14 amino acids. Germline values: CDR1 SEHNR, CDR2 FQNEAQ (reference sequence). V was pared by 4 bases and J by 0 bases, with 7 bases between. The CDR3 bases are TGTGCCAGCAGCTCGAGCGGCTCCTACAATGAGCAGTTCTTC. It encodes CASSSSGSYNEQFF.

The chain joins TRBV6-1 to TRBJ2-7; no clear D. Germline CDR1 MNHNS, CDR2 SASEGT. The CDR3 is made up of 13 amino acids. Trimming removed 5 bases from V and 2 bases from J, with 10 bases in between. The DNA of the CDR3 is TGTGCCAGCAGTCAGGCCAGCACCTACGAGCAGTACTTC. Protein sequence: CASSQASTYEQYF.

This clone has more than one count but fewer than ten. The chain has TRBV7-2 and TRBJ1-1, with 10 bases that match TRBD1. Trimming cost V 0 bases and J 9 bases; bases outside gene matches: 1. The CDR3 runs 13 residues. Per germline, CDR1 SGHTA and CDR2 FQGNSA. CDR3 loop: CASSLAGQGKAFF. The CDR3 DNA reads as TGTGCCAGCAGCTTAGCGGGACAGGGGAAAGCTTTCTTT.

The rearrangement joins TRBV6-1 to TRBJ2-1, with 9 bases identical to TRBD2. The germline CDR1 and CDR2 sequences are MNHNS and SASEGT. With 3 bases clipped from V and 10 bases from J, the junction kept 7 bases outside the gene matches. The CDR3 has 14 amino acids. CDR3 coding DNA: TGTGCCAGCAGTGAGGCGGGGGGGCTATTGGAGCAGTTCTTC. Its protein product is CASSEAGGLLEQFF.

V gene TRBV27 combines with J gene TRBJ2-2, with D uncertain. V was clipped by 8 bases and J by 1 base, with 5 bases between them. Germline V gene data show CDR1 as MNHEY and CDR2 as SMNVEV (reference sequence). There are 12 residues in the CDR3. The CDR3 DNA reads TGTGCCAGCTACGGGAACACCGGGGAGCTGTTTTTT. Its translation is CASYGNTGELFF.

The CDR3 spells CASSATGTGELFF. The CDR3, as DNA: TGTGCCAGCAGCGCGACAGGGACCGGGGAGCTGTTTTTT. The chain combines TRBV9 with TRBJ2-2, with TRBD1 identical over 7 bases. Germline V gene lookup returns CDR1 SGDLS and CDR2 YYNGEE. The CDR3 is 13 residues long. V lost 3 bases and J lost 5; bases outside the gene matches: 1. The full variable domain, in which reference TRBV9 and TRBJ2-2 provide the parts outside the CDR3, is DSGVTQTPKHLITATGQRVTLRCSPRSGDLSVYWYQQSLDQGLQFLIQYYNGEERAKGNILERFSAQQFPDLHSELNLSSLELGDSALYFCASSATGTGELFFGEGSRLTVL.

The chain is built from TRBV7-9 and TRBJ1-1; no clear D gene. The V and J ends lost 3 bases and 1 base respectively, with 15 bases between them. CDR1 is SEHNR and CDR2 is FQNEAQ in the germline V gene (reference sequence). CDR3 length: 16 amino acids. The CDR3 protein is CASSFAHSRGNTEAFF. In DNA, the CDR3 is TGTGCCAGCAGCTTTGCGCACTCTAGAGGGAACACTGAAGCTTTCTTT.

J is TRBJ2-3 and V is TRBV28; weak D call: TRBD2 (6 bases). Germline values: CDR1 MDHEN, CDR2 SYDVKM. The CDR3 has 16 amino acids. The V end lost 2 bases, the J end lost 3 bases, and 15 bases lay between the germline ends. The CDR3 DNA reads TGTGCCAGCAGTTTAGCCCGCGCGGGGAGTACAGATACGCAGTATTTT. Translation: CASSLARAGSTDTQYF.

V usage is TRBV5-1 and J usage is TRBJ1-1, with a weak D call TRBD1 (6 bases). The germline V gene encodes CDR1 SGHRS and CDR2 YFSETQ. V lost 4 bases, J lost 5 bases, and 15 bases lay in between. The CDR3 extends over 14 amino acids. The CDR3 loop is CASSAAGAGTEAFF. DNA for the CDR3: TGCGCCAGCAGCGCCGCGGGGGCAGGGACTGAAGCTTTCTTT.

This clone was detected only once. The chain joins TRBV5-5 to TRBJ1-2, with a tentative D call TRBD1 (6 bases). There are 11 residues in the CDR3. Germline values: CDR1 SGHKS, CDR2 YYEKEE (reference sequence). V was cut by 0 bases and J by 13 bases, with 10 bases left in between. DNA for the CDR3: TGTGCCAGCAGCTTGGATAGGGGGTTCACCTTC. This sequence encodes CASSLDRGFTF. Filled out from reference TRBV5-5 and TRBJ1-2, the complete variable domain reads DAGVTQSPTHLIKTRGQQVTLRCSPISGHKSVSWYQQVLGQGPQFIFQYYEKEERGRGNFPDRFSARQFPNYSSELNVNALLLGDSALYLCASSLDRGFTFGSGTRLTVV.

The CDR3 sequence is CSVVAQIMNTEAFF. In DNA form, the CDR3 reads TGCAGCGTTGTGGCCCAGATTATGAACACTGAAGCTTTCTTT. The rearrangement joins TRBV29-1 to TRBJ1-1, with D unresolved. The V gene's germline CDR1 is SQVTM and CDR2 ANQGSEA. V shed 4 bases and J shed 0 bases, with 12 bases lying between them. CDR3 size: 14 residues.